Following are 27 T cell receptor beta chains from one sample sequenced in a study of blood T cell repertoires in COVID-19. The table came from immunoSEQ multiplex PCR; TCRdb's copy has only in-frame clones and leaves some out. The table has around 200,000 clones, 85% seen once. The sample was peripheral blood. The source is a person aged 65 to 79 with COVID-19, enrolled during active disease.

This clone was recorded only once. The chain couples TRBV7-6 to TRBJ2-7; TRBD2 agrees at 8 bases. Germline-derived CDR1 and CDR2 are SGHVS and FNYEAQ. The CDR3 sequence is 17 residues long. V lost 2 bases, J lost 3 bases, and 12 bases stayed unmatched. CDR3 amino acids: CASSLSPLGLAGYEQYF. For the CDR3, the DNA is TGTGCCAGCAGCTTATCCCCTTTGGGGCTAGCGGGCTACGAGCAGTACTTC. The full variable domain, its missing parts supplied by reference TRBV7-6 and TRBJ2-7, is GAGVSQSPRYKVTKRGQDVALRCDPISGHVSLYWYRQALGQGPEFLTYFNYEAQQDKSGLPNDRFSAERPEGSISTLTIQRTEQRDSAMYRCASSLSPLGLAGYEQYFGPGTRLTVT.

The rearrangement uses TRBV19 and TRBJ2-7; D ambiguous. Germline V gives CDR1 LNHDA, CDR2 SQIVND (reference sequence). This CDR3 region has 13 residues. The V gene lost 5 bases and the J gene lost 4 bases, with 12 bases spanning the gap. For the CDR3, the DNA is TGTGCCAGTAGTTTACGGGTACAATACGAGCAGTACTTC. Its translation is CASSLRVQYEQYF.

The CDR3 DNA follows: TGTGCCAGCAGATCCGACAGGGGTTATGACGAGCAGTACTTC. Its protein is CASRSDRGYDEQYF. The V call is TRBV7-9, the J call TRBJ2-7, with 8 bases aligning to TRBD1. The junction had 9 bases not matched to a gene; V was cut back by 6 bases and J by 5 bases. The CDR3 runs 14 residues. CDR1 is SEHNR, CDR2 FQNEAQ, per germline (reference sequence). Together with reference TRBV7-9 and TRBJ2-7, the CDR3 gives the full variable domain: DTGVSQNPRHKITKRGQNVTFRCDPISEHNRLYWYRQTLGQGPEFLTYFQNEAQLEKSRLLSDRFSAERPKGSFSTLEIQRTEQGDSAMYLCASRSDRGYDEQYFGPGTRLTVT.

The chain uses TRBV7-9 and TRBJ2-1, with TRBD1 as a possible D gene (5 bases). This CDR3 is built from 12 residues. Trimming stripped 1 base from V and 9 bases from J, with 7 bases between. CDR1 and CDR2 (germline): SEHNR, FQNEAQ (reference sequence). The CDR3: CASSLVGVEQFF. The CDR3 DNA sequence: TGTGCCAGCAGCTTAGTAGGGGTTGAGCAGTTCTTC. The full variable domain, completed using reference TRBV7-9 and TRBJ2-1, is DTGVSQNPRHKITKRGQNVTFRCDPISEHNRLYWYRQTLGQGPEFLTYFQNEAQLEKSRLLSDRFSAERPKGSFSTLEIQRTEQGDSAMYLCASSLVGVEQFFGPGTRLTVL.

V gene TRBV7-2 combines with J gene TRBJ2-3; TRBD2 might be the D (5 bases). V was trimmed by 0 bases and J by 0 bases, leaving 7 bases between them. Germline loops: CDR1 SGHTA, CDR2 FQGNSA. The CDR3 has 15 amino acids. This chain's CDR3 is CASSLARGSTDTQYF. In DNA form, the CDR3 reads TGTGCCAGCAGCTTAGCGCGCGGGAGCACAGATACGCAGTATTTT.

V and J are TRBV7-2 and TRBJ2-1; TRBD2 aligns across 15 bases. The trim removed 5 bases at V and 9 bases at J, leaving 2 bases unmatched. This CDR3 is built from 14 residues. From germline, CDR1 is SGHTA and CDR2 FQGNSA. CDR3 in amino acids: CASSLGLAGGEQFF. The CDR3 nucleotides are TGTGCCAGCAGCCTGGGACTAGCGGGAGGTGAGCAGTTCTTC.

The CDR3 DNA reads as TGTGCCATCAGGGGTGTAGGGGGGGACAATGAGCAGTTCTTC. Translation gives CAIRGVGGDNEQFF. The chain recombines TRBV10-3 with TRBJ2-1, with a tentative D call TRBD2 (7 bases). Trimming shortened V by 6 bases and J by 5 bases, and 14 bases separated the two germline ends. This CDR3 is built from 14 residues. CDR1 ENHRY and CDR2 SYGVKD come from the germline V gene.

The genes are TRBV19 and TRBJ2-2; 10 nucleotides match TRBD1. CDR1 and CDR2 (germline): LNHDA, SQIVND (reference sequence). V gave up 7 bases and J gave up 6 bases; unmatched junction bases: 5. The CDR3 runs to 14 residues. The CDR3 nucleotides read TGTGCCAGTATGACAGGGGGCTACGCCGGGGAGCTGTTTTTT. Translating it yields CASMTGGYAGELFF.

The V and J genes are TRBV29-1 and TRBJ2-2; no reliable D call. The CDR3 has 13 amino acids. Germline lookup yields CDR1 SQVTM and CDR2 ANQGSEA. V was pared by 4 bases and J by 2 bases, with 8 bases between. The CDR3 DNA is TGCAGCGTTGGAAGCTCTAACACCGGGGAGCTGTTTTTT. It is translated as CSVGSSNTGELFF.

V and J are TRBV5-4 and TRBJ1-1; 8 positions agree with TRBD1. V shed 10 bases, J shed 0 bases, and the junction held 5 bases outside the gene matches. CDR3 length equals 13 residues. CDR1 and CDR2 from the germline V gene are SGHNT and YYREEE (reference sequence). DNA of the CDR3: TGTGCCGGGAGACAGGGGATGAACACTGAAGCTTTCTTT. Protein sequence: CAGRQGMNTEAFF.

This sequence joins TRBV6-5 and TRBJ2-7; TRBD1 is a possible D gene (6 bases). Between the trimmed V and J ends, which lost 7 bases and 7 bases, there was a span of 20 bases. CDR3 length: 14 residues. Germline V gene lookup returns CDR1 MNHEY and CDR2 SVGAGI. DNA for the CDR3: TGTGCCAGCAATCCGGGACACCTTCTTTGGGAGCAGTACTTC. As protein: CASNPGHLLWEQYF.

The rearrangement uses TRBV6-4 and TRBJ1-1; D is uncertain. The CDR3 is 13 amino acids. The germline V and J ends were trimmed by 5 bases and 1 base, with 8 bases remaining between them. Germline CDR1 is MRHNA and CDR2 is SNTAGT. The chain's CDR3 is CASSPNANTEAFF. The CDR3 coding sequence is TGTGCCAGCAGTCCTAATGCGAACACTGAAGCTTTCTTT.

The chain couples TRBV7-2 to TRBJ1-6; maybe TRBD1 (6 bases). The length of the CDR3 is 14 residues. The germline V gene has CDR1 SGHTA and CDR2 FQGNSA. The V gene lost 5 bases and the J gene lost 6 bases, with 11 bases spanning the gap. CDR3 nucleotide sequence: TGTGCCAGCAGCCTGGGGACAACTAATTCACCCCTCCACTTT. Residues: CASSLGTTNSPLHF.

CDR3 coding DNA: TGTGCCAGCAGCTGGCGGACAGGGGGGGACACTGAAGCTTTCTTT. Its protein product is CASSWRTGGDTEAFF. This chain links TRBV7-2 with TRBJ1-1, with 10 bases aligning to TRBD1. Losses at the gene ends were 4 bases for V and 3 bases for J; bases not matched to a gene: 5. The CDR3 extends over 15 amino acids. CDR1 is SGHTA, CDR2 FQGNSA, per germline.

This clone occurred once. This chain uses TRBV19 with TRBJ2-7; 11 positions match TRBD2. Germline CDR1 is LNHDA and CDR2 is SQIVND (reference sequence). V lost 6 bases to trimming and J lost 6 bases; unmatched junction nucleotides: 7. There are 14 residues in the CDR3. CDR3 DNA sequence: TGTGCCAGTAGGACTAGCGGGGTATCAGGCGAGCAGTACTTC. Its translation is CASRTSGVSGEQYF.

The chain uses TRBV10-3 and TRBJ1-3, with 11 bases identical to TRBD1. Losses at the gene ends were 5 bases for V and 1 base for J; bases not matched to a gene: 7. In germline, CDR1 is ENHRY, CDR2 SYGVKD. The CDR3 covers 17 residues. CDR3 amino acids: CAISKPGQGGSGNTIYF. DNA for the CDR3: TGTGCCATCAGTAAACCGGGACAGGGGGGATCTGGAAACACCATATATTTT.

J is TRBJ2-4 and V is TRBV28; 7 positions agree with TRBD1. With 7 bases clipped from V and 6 bases from J, the junction kept 12 bases outside the gene matches. From germline, CDR1 is MDHEN and CDR2 SYDVKM. This CDR3 is built from 15 residues. The CDR3: CASTAMGQLVNIQYF. CDR3 bases: TGTGCCAGCACCGCTATGGGACAGCTAGTAAACATTCAGTACTTC. The entire variable domain, with the rest obtained from reference TRBV28 and TRBJ2-4, is as follows: DVKVTQSSRYLVKRTGEKVFLECVQDMDHENMFWYRQDPGLGLRLIYFSYDVKMKEKGDIPEGYSVSREKKERFSLILESASTNQTSMYLCASTAMGQLVNIQYFGAGTRLSVL.

The chain is built from TRBV7-2 and TRBJ2-1, with 7 bases aligning to TRBD1. The V gene end was trimmed by 5 bases and the J gene end by 4 bases; junction bases not matched to a gene: 8. The germline V gene encodes CDR1 SGHTA and CDR2 FQGNSA. The CDR3 loop spans 15 amino acids. The CDR3 loop is CASSHRTGPYNEQFF. The CDR3 bases are TGTGCCAGCAGCCATCGGACAGGACCTTACAATGAGCAGTTCTTC.

This clone was observed once. The rearrangement joins TRBV5-5 to TRBJ2-7; 9 nucleotides align to TRBD2. CDR1 and CDR2 (germline): SGHKS, YYEKEE (reference sequence). CDR3 length equals 16 residues. The V gene end was trimmed by 5 bases and the J gene end by 4 bases; junction bases not matched to a gene: 13. Here the CDR3 reads CASSLDPGLAGYEQYF. The CDR3 region has the DNA TGTGCCAGCAGTTTAGATCCGGGACTAGCTGGGTACGAGCAGTACTTC.

The V and J genes are TRBV3-1 (or the pseudogene TRBV3-2) and TRBJ1-5; TRBD1 is a possible D gene (6 bases). The germline gives CDR1 LGHDT, CDR2 YNNKEL (reference sequence). V lost 1 base to trimming and J lost 5 bases, with 15 bases between them. The CDR3 is 16 amino acids. The CDR3 nucleotides are TGTGCCAGCAGCCAAGGTAATTTTGGGGGCGATCAGCCCCAGCATTTT. Translated, it gives CASSQGNFGGDQPQHF.

The table lists this clone with a count of one. The V call is TRBV15, the J call TRBJ2-5; tentative D call: TRBD2 (5 bases). Germline V gene data show CDR1 as LNHNV and CDR2 as YYDKDF (reference sequence). V was trimmed by 1 base and J by 1 base, leaving 13 bases between them. The CDR3 sequence is 16 residues long. The CDR3 loop is CATSRGENRIQETQYF. DNA of the CDR3: TGTGCCACCAGCAGAGGGGAGAACAGAATCCAAGAGACCCAGTACTTC.

V usage is TRBV7-6 and J usage is TRBJ2-5; 14 bases agree with TRBD2. CDR3 length: 19 residues. V lost 5 bases to trimming and J lost 2 bases; unmatched junction nucleotides: 13. The V gene's germline CDR1 is SGHVS and CDR2 FNYEAQ. The CDR3 bases are TGTGCCAGCAGCCGACCGACTAGCGGGGGGGCAACGGGGCAAGAGACCCAGTACTTC. Encoded protein: CASSRPTSGGATGQETQYF.

This chain links TRBV11-3 with TRBJ2-1; 7 bases are a match to TRBD1. In germline, CDR1 is SGHNT, CDR2 YENEEA. Trimming removed 4 bases from V and 4 bases from J; junction bases left unmatched: 7. The CDR3 is made up of 15 amino acids. The CDR3 loop is CASSSRTGPYNEQFF. The DNA of the CDR3 is TGTGCCAGCAGCTCGCGGACAGGTCCATACAATGAGCAGTTCTTC.

This clone has a handful of counts. V usage is TRBV5-1 and J usage is TRBJ1-3; 8 nucleotides agree with TRBD1. V shed 4 bases and J 2 bases; nucleotides not matched to a gene: 11. In germline, CDR1 is SGHRS, CDR2 YFSETQ. This CDR3 is built from 17 residues. CDR3 region: CASSNDQGALAGNTIYF. The CDR3 DNA is TGCGCCAGCAGCAACGATCAGGGGGCGCTTGCTGGAAACACCATATATTTT.

The chain combines TRBV12-5 with TRBJ1-4; TRBD1 might be the D (6 bases). The CDR3 has 19 residues. The V gene lost 2 bases and the J gene lost 8 bases, with 27 bases spanning the gap. Germline assignment: CDR1 LGHNT and CDR2 FRNRAP. CDR3 protein: CASGLRAPTGGRIVEKLFF. For the CDR3, the DNA is TGTGCTAGTGGTTTGCGGGCCCCCACCGGGGGGCGGATAGTCGAAAAACTGTTTTTT.

The chain has TRBV15 and TRBJ1-4, with D maybe TRBD1 (6 bases). Per germline, CDR1 LNHNV and CDR2 YYDKDF (reference sequence). Trimming removed 8 bases from V and 5 bases from J, with 15 bases in between. CDR3 size: 14 residues. This chain's CDR3 is CATFSGARNEKLFF. CDR3 nucleotide sequence: TGTGCCACCTTTTCAGGGGCTAGGAATGAAAAACTGTTTTTT.

This rearrangement joins TRBV5-8 to TRBJ2-5, with 7 bases fitting TRBD2. Looked up from germline, CDR1 is SGHTS and CDR2 is YDEGEE. V lost 4 bases and J lost 7; bases outside the gene matches: 16. This CDR3 is built from 16 residues. CDR3 sequence: CASSPIRMTSSGTQYF. In DNA, the CDR3 is TGTGCCAGCAGCCCCATCAGGATGACTAGCTCCGGGACCCAGTACTTC.